The present T cell receptor beta chain was sequenced within a study of OX40 agonist ivuxolimab in advanced cancers. About the research overall: Hepatocellular carcinoma, melanoma, renal cell or head and neck cancer affected the dose-escalation patients. The study, taken as a whole, reports: More expanded clones were seen, on average, in CD8+ T cells than in CD4+. There was clonal expansion of CD4+ and CD8+ blood T cells by week 6 at 0.1 to 3.0 mg/kg.

Repertoires were generated with immunoSEQ multiplex PCR, while TCRdb's copy carries only in-frame clones and drops some. This table holds tens of thousands of clones, around 82% found once. This clone was counted a few times. Its antigen remains unknown. This TCR was recovered from an adult with an advanced solid tumor such as melanoma, head and neck, liver or kidney cancer. The sample in question was CD4+ or CD8+ T cells sorted from blood, obtained in a trial of the OX40 agonist ivuxolimab.

CDR3: CASSLGGTGPYGYTF. DNA for the CDR3: TGCGCCAGCAGCTTGGGGGGGACAGGCCCCTATGGCTACACCTTC. The V call is TRBV5-1, the J call TRBJ1-2, with 8 bases aligning to TRBD1. The CDR3 has 15 amino acids. The germline CDR1 and CDR2 sequences are SGHRS and YFSETQ. The J segment lost 4 bases and the V segment lost 0 bases, leaving 5 bases of the junction unmatched.